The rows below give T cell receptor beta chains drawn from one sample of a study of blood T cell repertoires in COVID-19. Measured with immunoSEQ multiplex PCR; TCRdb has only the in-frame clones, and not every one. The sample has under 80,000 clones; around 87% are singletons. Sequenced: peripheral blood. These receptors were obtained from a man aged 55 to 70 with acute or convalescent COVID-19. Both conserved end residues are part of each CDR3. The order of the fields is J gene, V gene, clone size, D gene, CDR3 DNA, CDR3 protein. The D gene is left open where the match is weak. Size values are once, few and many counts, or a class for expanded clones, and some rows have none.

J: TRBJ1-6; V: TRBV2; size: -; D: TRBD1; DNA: TGTGCCAGCAGTGAATCGACAGGGTTTAGGGATTCACCCCTCCACTTT; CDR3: CASSESTGFRDSPLHF
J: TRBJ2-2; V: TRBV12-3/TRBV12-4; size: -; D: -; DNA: TGTGCCAGCAGTTTTTTAGTAGGGGAGCTGTTTTTT; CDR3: CASSFLVGELFF
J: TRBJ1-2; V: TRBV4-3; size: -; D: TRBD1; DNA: TGCGCCAGCAGCCAAGGATGGGGACAGGGGGATGGCTACACCTTC; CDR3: CASSQGWGQGDGYTF
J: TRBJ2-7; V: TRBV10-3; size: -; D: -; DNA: TGTGCCATCAGTGGGAGCTACGAGCAGTACTTC; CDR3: CAISGSYEQYF
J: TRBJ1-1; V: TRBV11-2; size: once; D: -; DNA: TGTGCCAGCAGCTTTGCAGGGTGGGCCTTGAACACTGAAGCTTTCTTT; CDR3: CASSFAGWALNTEAFF
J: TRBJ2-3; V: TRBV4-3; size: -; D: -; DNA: TGCGCCAGCAGCCAAGATCGGAAGGGGGCAGATACGCAGTATTTT; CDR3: CASSQDRKGADTQYF
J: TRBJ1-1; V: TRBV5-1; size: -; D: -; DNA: TGCGCCAGCACCCTAAATGTAGGCGGACTCACTGAAGCTTTCTTT; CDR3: CASTLNVGGLTEAFF
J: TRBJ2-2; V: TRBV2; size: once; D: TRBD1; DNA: TGTGCCAGCCAAGGACAGGGTCGGACCGGGGAGCTGTTTTTT; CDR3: CASQGQGRTGELFF
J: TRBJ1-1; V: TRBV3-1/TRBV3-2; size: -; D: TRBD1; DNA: TGTGCCAGCAGCCTAACGCCAACAGGGGCCATGAACACTGAAGCTTTCTTT; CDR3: CASSLTPTGAMNTEAFF
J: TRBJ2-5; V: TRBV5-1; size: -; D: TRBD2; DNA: TGCGCCAGCAGCCTAGCGGGGGAGCAGACCCAGTACTTC; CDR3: CASSLAGEQTQYF
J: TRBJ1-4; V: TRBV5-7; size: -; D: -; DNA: TGTGCCAGCAGCTTGGAACAGTTTAATGAAAAACTGTTTTTT; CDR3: CASSLEQFNEKLFF
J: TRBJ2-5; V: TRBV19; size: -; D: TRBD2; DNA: TGTGCCAGTAGTATGCCCAAAGGTAGCGGGGTAGAGACCCAGTACTTC; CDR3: CASSMPKGSGVETQYF
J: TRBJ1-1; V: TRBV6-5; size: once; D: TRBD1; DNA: TGTGCCAGCACCAAGGACAGGAGGAACACTGAAGCTTTCTTT; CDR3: CASTKDRRNTEAFF
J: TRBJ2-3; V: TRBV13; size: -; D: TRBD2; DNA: TGTGCCAGCAGCTTCCGACTAGCGGGGGGGCCAGATACGCAGTATTTT; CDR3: CASSFRLAGGPDTQYF
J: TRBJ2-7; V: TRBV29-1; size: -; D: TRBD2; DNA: TGCAGCGTTGAAGAATCATCTAGCGGGGGATCCTACGAGCAGTACTTC; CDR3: CSVEESSSGGSYEQYF
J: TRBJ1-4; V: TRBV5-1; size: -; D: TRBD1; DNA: TGCGCCAGCAGCTCGCAGGGGGCCGGAGGTGAAAAACTGTTTTTT; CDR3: CASSSQGAGGEKLFF
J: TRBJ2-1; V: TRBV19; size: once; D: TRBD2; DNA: TGTGCCAGTAGTCCCAGCCCTAGCGGGGGATACAATGAGCAGTTCTTC; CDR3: CASSPSPSGGYNEQFF
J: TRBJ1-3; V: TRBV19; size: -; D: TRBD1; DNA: TGTGCCAGTAGTCCGGGGACAGGGAGCACCATATATTTT; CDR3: CASSPGTGSTIYF
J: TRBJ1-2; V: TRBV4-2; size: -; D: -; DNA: TGTGCCAGCAGCCAAGATCAACCGGACAGTGCATATGGCTACACCTTC; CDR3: CASSQDQPDSAYGYTF
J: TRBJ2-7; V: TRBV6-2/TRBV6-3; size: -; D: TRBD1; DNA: TGTGCCAGCAGTTACTCGACAGGGGAGTTCTACGAGCAGTACTTC; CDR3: CASSYSTGEFYEQYF
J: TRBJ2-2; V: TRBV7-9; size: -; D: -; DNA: TGTGCCAGCAGCTTGGAACGACAGGCCACCGGGGAGCTGTTTTTT; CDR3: CASSLERQATGELFF
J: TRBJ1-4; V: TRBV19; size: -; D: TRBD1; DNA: TGTGCCAGTGGGGACAGGGCGGACGAAAAACTGTTTTTT; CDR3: CASGDRADEKLFF
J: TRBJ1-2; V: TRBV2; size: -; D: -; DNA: TGTGCCACGACCTGGGCAGCTAACTATGGCTACACCTTC; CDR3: CATTWAANYGYTF
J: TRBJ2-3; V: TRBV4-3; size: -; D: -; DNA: TGCGCCAGCAGCCAAGGGGACTCCCGAATTCTCACAGATACGCAGTATTTT; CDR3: CASSQGDSRILTDTQYF
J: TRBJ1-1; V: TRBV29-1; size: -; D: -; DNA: TGCAACTGTGGGGCGGAGAACACTGAAGCTTTCTTT; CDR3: CNCGAENTEAFF
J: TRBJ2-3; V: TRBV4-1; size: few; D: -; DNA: TGCGCCAGCAGCCAAGGACAAACGGGGAGAGATACGCAGTATTTT; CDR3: CASSQGQTGRDTQYF
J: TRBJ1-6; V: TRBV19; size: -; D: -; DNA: TGTGCCAGTAGTACCGGGACGATCGGGGGCTCCTATAATTCACCCCTCCACTTT; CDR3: CASSTGTIGGSYNSPLHF
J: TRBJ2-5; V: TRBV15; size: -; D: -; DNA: TGTGCCACCAGCACGGAGGAGACCCAGTACTTC; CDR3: CATSTEETQYF
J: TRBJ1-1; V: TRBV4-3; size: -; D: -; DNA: TGCGCCAGCAGCCCAGATTCCAGTTTCAGCACTGAAGCTTTCTTT; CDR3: CASSPDSSFSTEAFF
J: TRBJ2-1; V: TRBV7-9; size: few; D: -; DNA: TGTGCCAGCAGCTTAGTCGGTGGGCGCAATGAGCAGTTCTTC; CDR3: CASSLVGGRNEQFF
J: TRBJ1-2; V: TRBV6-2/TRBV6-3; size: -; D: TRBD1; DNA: TGTGCCAGCAGCCCCCGAGGGGGCCTTGGCTACACCTTC; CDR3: CASSPRGGLGYTF
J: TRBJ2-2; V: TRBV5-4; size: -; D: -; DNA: TGTGCCAGCAGCTTTTCCTGGCACACCGGGGAGCTGTTTTTT; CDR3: CASSFSWHTGELFF
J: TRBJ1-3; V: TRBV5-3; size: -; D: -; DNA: TGTGCCAGAAGCTTTTCGGCGGGGAGAGACACCTCTGGAAACACCATATATTTT; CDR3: CARSFSAGRDTSGNTIYF
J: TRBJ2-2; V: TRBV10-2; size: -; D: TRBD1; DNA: TGCGCCAGCAAAATAGGCTACGGACAGGGGGCCACCGGGGAGCTGTTTTTT; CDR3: CASKIGYGQGATGELFF
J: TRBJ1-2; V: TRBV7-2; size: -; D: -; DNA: TGTGCCAGCAGCCCCAGACAGGTAGTCGAGGGCTACACCTTC; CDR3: CASSPRQVVEGYTF
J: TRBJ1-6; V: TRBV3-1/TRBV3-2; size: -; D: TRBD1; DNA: TGTGCCAGCAGCTCCGGGACAGTTAATTCACCCCTCCACTTT; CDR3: CASSSGTVNSPLHF
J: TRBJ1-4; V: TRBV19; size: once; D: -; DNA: TGTGCCAGTAGTATCAGGACAAATGAAAAACTGTTTTTT; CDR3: CASSIRTNEKLFF
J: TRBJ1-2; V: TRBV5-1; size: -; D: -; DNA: TGCGCCAGCAGCCCAGCACAGGGTGGGTATGGCTACACCTTC; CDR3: CASSPAQGGYGYTF